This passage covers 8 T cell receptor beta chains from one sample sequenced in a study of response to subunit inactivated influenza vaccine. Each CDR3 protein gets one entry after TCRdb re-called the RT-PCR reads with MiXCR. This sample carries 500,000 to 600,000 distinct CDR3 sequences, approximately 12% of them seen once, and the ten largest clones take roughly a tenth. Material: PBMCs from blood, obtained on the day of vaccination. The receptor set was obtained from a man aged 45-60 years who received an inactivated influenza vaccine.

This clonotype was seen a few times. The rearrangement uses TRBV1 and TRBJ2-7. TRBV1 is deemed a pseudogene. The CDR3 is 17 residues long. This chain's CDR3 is CTSSQDVQEHRRYEQYF. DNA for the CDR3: TGCACCAGCAGCCAAGATGTGCAGGAGCACAGACGCTACGAGCAGTACTTC.

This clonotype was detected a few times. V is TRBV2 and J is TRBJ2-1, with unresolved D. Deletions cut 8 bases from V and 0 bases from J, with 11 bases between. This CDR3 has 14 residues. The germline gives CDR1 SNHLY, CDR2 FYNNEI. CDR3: CASLSGNSYNEQFF. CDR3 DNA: TGTGCCAGCTTATCCGGAAACTCCTACAATGAGCAGTTCTTC. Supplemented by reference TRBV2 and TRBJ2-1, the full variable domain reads EPEVTQTPSHQVTQMGQEVILRCVPISNHLYFYWYRQILGQKVEFLVSFYNNEISEKSEIFDDQFSVERPDGSNFTLKIRSTKLEDSAMYFCASLSGNSYNEQFFGPGTRLTVL.

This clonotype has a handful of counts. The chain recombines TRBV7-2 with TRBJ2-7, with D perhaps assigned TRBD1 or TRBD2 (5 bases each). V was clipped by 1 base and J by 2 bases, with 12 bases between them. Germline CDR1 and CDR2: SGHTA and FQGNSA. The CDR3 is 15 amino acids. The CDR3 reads CASSLDWDGTYEQYF. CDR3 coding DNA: TGTGCCAGCAGCTTAGATTGGGACGGGACCTACGAGCAGTACTTC.

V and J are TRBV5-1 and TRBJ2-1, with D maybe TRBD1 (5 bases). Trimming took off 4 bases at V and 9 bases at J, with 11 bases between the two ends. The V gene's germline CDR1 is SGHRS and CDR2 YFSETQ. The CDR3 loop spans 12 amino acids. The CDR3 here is CASSPEGVEQFF. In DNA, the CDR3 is TGCGCCAGCAGCCCAGAAGGGGTTGAGCAGTTCTTC.

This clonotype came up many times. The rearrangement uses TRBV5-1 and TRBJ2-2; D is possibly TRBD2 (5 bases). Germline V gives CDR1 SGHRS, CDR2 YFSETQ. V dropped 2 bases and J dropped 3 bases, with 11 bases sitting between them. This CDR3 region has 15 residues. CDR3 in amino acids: CASSFSARDTGELFF. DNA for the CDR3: TGCGCCAGCAGCTTCTCGGCGAGGGACACCGGGGAGCTGTTTTTT.

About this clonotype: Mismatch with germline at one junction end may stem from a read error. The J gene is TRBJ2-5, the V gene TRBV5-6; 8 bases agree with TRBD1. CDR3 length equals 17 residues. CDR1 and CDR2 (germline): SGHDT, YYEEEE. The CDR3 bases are TGTGCCAGCAGCTTGGATCGGTACAGGGGGATTCAAGAGAACCAGTACTTC. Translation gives CASSLDRYRGIQENQYF. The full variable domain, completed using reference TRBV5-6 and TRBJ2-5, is DAGVTQSPTHLIKTRGQQVTLRCSPKSGHDTVSWYQQALGQGPQFIFQYYEEEERQRGNFPDRFSGHQFPNYSSELNVNALLLGDSALYLCASSLDRYRGIQENQYFGPGTRLLVL.

The CDR3 coding sequence is TGTGCCAGCAGTTACGGGTCAGGCGGGAGAACCGGGGAGCTGTTTTTT. This gives the protein CASSYGSGGRTGELFF. The rearrangement links TRBV6-2 or TRBV6-3 to TRBJ2-2, with 7 bases identical to TRBD2. V lost 2 bases to trimming and J lost 5 bases; unmatched junction nucleotides: 8. The V gene's germline CDR1 is MNHEY and CDR2 SVGEGT. The CDR3 is made up of 16 amino acids.

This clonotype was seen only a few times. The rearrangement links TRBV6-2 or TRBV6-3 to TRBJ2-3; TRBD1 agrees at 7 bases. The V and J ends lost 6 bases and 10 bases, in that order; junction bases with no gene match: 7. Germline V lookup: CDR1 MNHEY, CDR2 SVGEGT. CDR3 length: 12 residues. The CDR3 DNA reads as TGTGCCAGCAGCCCGACAGGGATGGCGCAGTATTTT. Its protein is CASSPTGMAQYF.